One and the same sample provided the 11 T cell receptor beta chains below, sequenced in a study of CD8 T cells in Susac syndrome. Reverse transcription used roughly 0.45 to 1 ug RNA and random hexamers. TCRdb reprocessed the immunoSEQ multiplex PCR reads with MiXCR, giving one entry per CDR3 protein. The data show 150,000 to 200,000 distinct CDR3 sequences, roughly 93% seen once. The sample was CD4+ T cells from PBMCs. The receptors here all came from a human donor in good health.

The table lists this clonotype with a count of one. The chain uses TRBV3-1 and TRBJ1-1; possibly TRBD1 for D (6 bases). Germline CDR1 reads LGHDT; CDR2 reads YNNKEL (reference sequence). Between the trimmed V and J ends, which lost 2 bases and 6 bases, there was a span of 13 bases. The CDR3 loop spans 14 amino acids. CDR3 coding DNA: TGTGCCAGCAGCCAACAACAGGGAGGTTCTGAAGCTTTCTTT. Amino acids: CASSQQQGGSEAFF.

The V and J genes are TRBV30 and TRBJ2-7, with TRBD2 identical over 9 bases. This CDR3 is built from 15 residues. Germline loops: CDR1 GTSNPN, CDR2 SVGIG (reference sequence). With V trimmed by 5 bases and J by 5 bases, 13 bases remained unmatched. Written as DNA, the CDR3 is TGTGCCTGGGGGTACTTTGCGGGGGGGCCAAACGAGCAGTACTTC. This sequence encodes CAWGYFAGGPNEQYF. Drawing the rest from reference TRBV30 and TRBJ2-7, the complete variable domain is SQTIHQWPATLVQPVGSPLSLECTVEGTSNPNLYWYRQAAGRGLQLLFYSVGIGQISSEVPQNLSASRPQDRQFILSSKKLLLSDSGFYLCAWGYFAGGPNEQYFGPGTRLTVT.

The count of this clonotype is one. The rearrangement links TRBV9 to TRBJ2-3, with 9 bases matching TRBD1. The length of the CDR3 is 14 residues. Germline CDR1 and CDR2: SGDLS and YYNGEE. With V trimmed by 7 bases and J by 5 bases, 8 bases remained unmatched. This CDR3 is CASGTGGSGDTQYF. The CDR3 nucleotides read TGTGCCAGCGGTACAGGGGGCTCGGGAGATACGCAGTATTTT.

V usage is TRBV7-3 and J usage is TRBJ2-1; a possible D gene is TRBD1 (5 bases). V was pared by 5 bases and J by 9 bases, with 11 bases between. Germline CDR1 is SGHTA and CDR2 is FQGTGA. The CDR3 is made up of 12 amino acids. For the CDR3, the DNA is TGTGCCAGCAGCCAAGGTCAGGGTGAGCAGTTCTTC. Its translation: CASSQGQGEQFF.

V usage is TRBV18 and J usage is TRBJ2-3; no firm D call. Germline V CDR1 and CDR2: KGHSH, LQKENI. V shed 2 bases and J shed 4 bases, with 7 bases lying between them. The CDR3 sequence is 13 residues long. This CDR3 is CASSPFDADTQYF. In DNA, the CDR3 is TGTGCCAGCTCACCATTCGACGCAGATACGCAGTATTTT.

This chain uses TRBV20-1 with TRBJ1-1, with D possibly matching TRBD1 (5 bases). Germline-derived CDR1 and CDR2 are DFQATT and SNEGSKA (reference sequence). The V end was cut by 4 bases, the J end by 3 bases, with 30 bases between. This CDR3 contains 19 residues. For the CDR3, the DNA is TGCAGTGCTATGGGGTGGGGAAAAAGGGGCGAGTTTCGCGACACTGAAGCTTTCTTT. Translated, it gives CSAMGWGKRGEFRDTEAFF.

The gene calls are TRBV6-1 and TRBJ2-2, with D perhaps given as TRBD1 or TRBD2 (7 bases each). Germline CDR1 MNHNS, CDR2 SASEGT. This CDR3 comprises 19 residues. V was shortened by 6 bases and J by 1 base, with 24 bases between the two germline ends. CDR3 in amino acids: CASRPGGGLISGNTGELFF. The CDR3 nucleotides are TGTGCCAGCAGGCCAGGGGGGGGGTTGATTAGCGGGAACACCGGGGAGCTGTTTTTT.

The rearrangement uses TRBV12-3 or TRBV12-4 and TRBJ2-7; D may correspond to TRBD1 or TRBD2 (6 bases each). The CDR3 is made up of 14 amino acids. V was cut by 7 bases and J by 2 bases, with 15 bases left in between. CDR3 in amino acids: CASTRGGLPYEQYF. The CDR3, as DNA: TGTGCCAGCACCCGAGGGGGGCTGCCCTACGAGCAGTACTTC.

V and J are TRBV20-1 and TRBJ2-2, with a tentative D call TRBD2 (5 bases). From germline, CDR1 is DFQATT and CDR2 SNEGSKA (reference sequence). Trimming pared 3 bases from V and 0 bases from J, leaving 8 bases between. The CDR3 runs to 14 residues. CDR3 nucleotide sequence: TGCAGTGCTAGGGCCGGGGCGAACACCGGGGAGCTGTTTTTT. As protein: CSARAGANTGELFF.

The V call is TRBV3-1, the J call TRBJ1-3; a possible D gene is TRBD1 (5 bases). Trimming cost V 0 bases and J 4 bases, with 10 bases left between them. CDR1 and CDR2 from the germline V gene are LGHDT and YNNKEL (reference sequence). There are 15 residues in the CDR3. The CDR3 nucleotides read TGTGCCAGCAGCCAAGATTTGGGGACCGGAAACACCATATATTTT. Translation: CASSQDLGTGNTIYF. The full variable domain, rest sourced from reference TRBV3-1 and TRBJ1-3, is DTAVSQTPKYLVTQMGNDKSIKCEQNLGHDTMYWYKQDSKKFLKIMFSYNNKELIINETVPNRFSPKSPDKAHLNLHINSLELGDSAVYFCASSQDLGTGNTIYFGEGSWLTVV.

The chain carries TRBV27 and TRBJ2-1; 10 nucleotides line up with TRBD2. CDR1 is MNHEY and CDR2 is SMNVEV in the germline V gene (reference sequence). V lost 7 bases and J lost 5; bases outside the gene matches: 8. The CDR3 totals 15 residues. CDR3 amino acids: CASKGLAETNNEQFF. The CDR3 DNA is TGTGCCAGCAAAGGACTAGCGGAAACAAACAATGAGCAGTTCTTC.